Following are 32 T cell receptor beta chains from one sample sequenced in a study of control samples from healthy donors and cancer patients. Assay: immunoSEQ multiplex PCR; the TCRdb copy retains only in-frame clones and omits some. The sample lists some 80,000 clones; nearly 90% were seen once. Sequencing input: blood. These receptors originate from a man aged 50 or older in good health.

The J gene is TRBJ1-5, the V gene TRBV10-3; tentatively, D is TRBD1 (6 bases). V gave up 10 bases and J gave up 10 bases, with 20 bases separating them. In germline, CDR1 is ENHRY, CDR2 SYGVKD. There are 13 residues in the CDR3. The CDR3 DNA is TGTGCCACGGCCGAGGGGGGGCTTGATCCCCAGCATTTT. It translates to CATAEGGLDPQHF.

With regard to this clone: Sequence at one end of the junction differs from germline and may be a read error. The chain couples TRBV7-7 to TRBJ2-1; 12 bases fit TRBD2. Germline V gives CDR1 SSHAT, CDR2 FNYEAQ (reference sequence). The CDR3 loop spans 14 amino acids. DNA of the CDR3: TGTGCTAGCAGCGCTAGCGGGGGGGCGGGTGAGCAGTTCTTC. It encodes CASSASGGAGEQFF.

CDR3 sequence reads: CASSLEGGHGELFF. In nucleotides, the CDR3 is TGCGCCAGCAGCTTGGAGGGGGGCCACGGGGAGCTGTTTTTT. V usage is TRBV5-1 and J usage is TRBJ2-2; TRBD1 or TRBD2 may be the D gene (6 bases each). Germline loops: CDR1 SGHRS, CDR2 YFSETQ. Trimming cost V 0 bases and J 7 bases, with 10 bases left between them. This CDR3 has 14 residues.

This clone has only one observation. The chain couples TRBV6-5 to TRBJ2-1; TRBD2 matches at 7 bases. The length of the CDR3 is 16 residues. The germline V gene has CDR1 MNHEY and CDR2 SVGAGI. After removal of 0 bases from V and 2 bases from J, the junction contained 4 bases not matched to a gene. The CDR3 spells CASSYSGGGAYNEQFF. The CDR3 bases are TGTGCCAGCAGTTACTCGGGTGGGGGGGCCTACAATGAGCAGTTCTTC.

The J gene is TRBJ2-3, the V gene TRBV9, with D possibly being TRBD1 or TRBD2 (6 bases each). Germline V gene lookup returns CDR1 SGDLS and CDR2 YYNGEE. This CDR3 has 17 residues. Trimming pared 4 bases from V and 1 base from J, leaving 19 bases between. The CDR3 protein is CASSPPGHGGCTDTQYF. Here the CDR3 DNA reads TGTGCCAGCAGCCCCCCTGGTCACGGGGGCTGCACAGATACGCAGTATTTT.

This clone is classed as medium-sized (0.01 to 0.1%). Within the sample, other DNA sequences also encode this same CDR3. The V call is TRBV6-5, the J call TRBJ2-2; weak D call: TRBD2 (5 bases). The germline CDR1 and CDR2 sequences are MNHEY and SVGAGI. This CDR3 contains 12 residues. The V end was cut by 5 bases, the J end by 5 bases, with 6 bases between. DNA of the CDR3: TGTGCCAGCAGTCGGACTACCGGGGAGCTGTTTTTT. This codes for CASSRTTGELFF.

This chain connects TRBV5-8 to TRBJ1-5; D is undetermined. Trimming cost V 3 bases and J 3 bases, with 4 bases left between them. Per the germline V gene, CDR1 is SGHTS and CDR2 is YDEGEE. The CDR3 is 12 amino acids. CDR3 coding DNA: TGTGCCAGCAGCTGGGACAATCAGCCCCAGCATTTT. This gives the protein CASSWDNQPQHF.

The V call is TRBV11-2, the J call TRBJ1-6; no definite D call. CDR1 and CDR2 from the germline V gene are SGHAT and FQNNGV. The CDR3 contains 17 residues. V was clipped by 1 base and J by 0 bases, with 10 bases between them. The CDR3, as DNA: TGTGCCAGCAGCTTAGCGATTCAGAGCTCCTATAATTCACCCCTCCACTTT. It specifies CASSLAIQSSYNSPLHF. Based on the CDR3 plus reference TRBV11-2 and TRBJ1-6, the full variable domain is EAGVAQSPRYKIIEKRQSVAFWCNPISGHATLYWYQQILGQGPKLLIQFQNNGVVDDSQLPKDRFSAERLKGVDSTLKIQPAKLEDSAVYLCASSLAIQSSYNSPLHFGNGTRLTVT.

The chain links TRBV27 to TRBJ1-4; 8 bases map to TRBD1. The CDR3 sequence is 14 residues long. The germline gives CDR1 MNHEY, CDR2 SMNVEV (reference sequence). Trimming took 4 bases from V and 7 from J; bases not matched to a gene: 5. The CDR3 loop reads CASSSRGRGEKLFF. The DNA of the CDR3 is TGTGCCAGCAGTTCCAGGGGGCGCGGTGAAAAACTGTTTTTT.

This clone occurred many times. This chain connects TRBV5-6 to TRBJ2-2; D may be TRBD1 or TRBD2 (5 bases each). Between the trimmed V and J ends, which lost 0 bases and 11 bases, there was a span of 8 bases. CDR3 size: 12 residues. Germline-derived CDR1 and CDR2 are SGHDT and YYEEEE. The DNA for the CDR3 is TGTGCCAGCAGCTTGGCCCGGGACGAGCTGTTTTTT. Translating gives CASSLARDELFF.

Concerning this clone: Other DNA variants within this sample encode the same CDR3. The chain has TRBV19 and TRBJ1-5; D perhaps matches TRBD1 (5 bases). Per the germline V gene, CDR1 is LNHDA and CDR2 is SQIVND (reference sequence). V was cut by 6 bases and J by 0 bases, with 12 bases left in between. The CDR3 sequence is 15 residues long. CDR3 in amino acids: CASRTQAYSNQPQHF. In nucleotides, the CDR3 is TGTGCCAGTAGGACACAGGCCTATAGCAATCAGCCCCAGCATTTT.

The chain is built from TRBV7-2 and TRBJ1-1; D uncertain. V was cut by 4 bases and J by 1 base, with 10 bases left in between. CDR3 length: 14 amino acids. Germline CDR1 and CDR2: SGHTA and FQGNSA. CDR3 protein: CASSYRTRNTEAFF. The CDR3 bases are TGTGCCAGCAGCTATAGGACCAGGAACACTGAAGCTTTCTTT.

A single count supports this clone. The rearrangement links TRBV11-2 to TRBJ1-4; D ambiguous. Germline V lookup: CDR1 SGHAT, CDR2 FQNNGV. The CDR3 totals 15 residues. V was shortened by 2 bases and J by 2 bases, with 9 bases between the two germline ends. CDR3: CASSLQRGTNEKLFF. The CDR3 DNA follows: TGTGCCAGCAGCTTACAGAGAGGTACTAATGAAAAACTGTTTTTT.

The V and J genes are TRBV7-3 and TRBJ2-4; weak D call: TRBD1 (8 bases). Germline V gives CDR1 SGHTA, CDR2 FQGTGA. The CDR3 consists of 14 residues. Trimming took 5 bases from V and 8 from J, leaving 16 bases between them. The CDR3 DNA follows: TGTGCCAGCAGCCCCACAGGGGGAGGGGACATTCAGTACTTC. This sequence encodes CASSPTGGGDIQYF.

The chain combines TRBV5-5 with TRBJ2-5; possibly TRBD1 for D (6 bases). The CDR3 covers 14 residues. Germline V lookup: CDR1 SGHKS, CDR2 YYEKEE (reference sequence). Trimming cost V 4 bases and J 1 base, with 11 bases left between them. In nucleotides, the CDR3 is TGTGCCAGCAGCCCTAGGACAGTCCAAGAGACCCAGTACTTC. This gives the protein CASSPRTVQETQYF.

The chain links TRBV5-1 to TRBJ2-3; 11 positions match TRBD1. Germline loops: CDR1 SGHRS, CDR2 YFSETQ. V was clipped by 3 bases and J by 4 bases; unmatched bases: 13. The CDR3 contains 18 residues. DNA of the CDR3: TGCGCCAGCAGCTCCCCCCGGCCTGGGACAGGGGGATCAGATACGCAGTATTTT. This sequence encodes CASSSPRPGTGGSDTQYF.

This clone came up once. The chain is built from TRBV5-5 and TRBJ1-1, with a tentative D call TRBD1 (5 bases). This CDR3 is 14 amino acids long. Trimming pared 5 bases from V and 1 base from J, leaving 12 bases between. Germline CDR1 SGHKS, CDR2 YYEKEE (reference sequence). This CDR3 reads CASRQLTENTEAFF. CDR3 bases: TGTGCCAGCAGACAACTGACAGAGAACACTGAAGCTTTCTTT. The whole variable domain, remainder taken from reference TRBV5-5 and TRBJ1-1, is DAGVTQSPTHLIKTRGQQVTLRCSPISGHKSVSWYQQVLGQGPQFIFQYYEKEERGRGNFPDRFSARQFPNYSSELNVNALLLGDSALYLCASRQLTENTEAFFGQGTRLTVV.

J is TRBJ1-5 and V is TRBV6-5; TRBD1 matches 7 bases. The ends lost 7 bases at V and 4 bases at J; junction bases unmatched: 4. This CDR3 spans 13 amino acids. Germline CDR1 reads MNHEY; CDR2 reads SVGAGI. DNA of the CDR3: TGTGCCAGCAATAAACAGGGGAATCAGCCCCAGCATTTT. Translating gives CASNKQGNQPQHF.

V usage is TRBV24-1 and J usage is TRBJ1-4; 8 positions match TRBD1. V shed 5 bases, J shed 5 bases, and the junction held 6 bases outside the gene matches. In germline, CDR1 is KGHDR, CDR2 SFDVKD. The CDR3 covers 15 residues. In DNA, the CDR3 is TGTGCCACCAGTGGTGGACAGGGCGGGAATGAAAAACTGTTTTTT. Protein: CATSGGQGGNEKLFF.

This clone was detected once. The rearrangement joins TRBV6-5 to TRBJ1-3, with no clear D. V dropped 2 bases and J dropped 2 bases, with 13 bases sitting between them. The CDR3 has 16 residues. Germline V gives CDR1 MNHEY, CDR2 SVGAGI. CDR3 bases: TGTGCCAGCAGTTACGACCGACCGGACGCTGGAAACACCATATATTTT. Its translation: CASSYDRPDAGNTIYF.

The CDR3 region is CASSLSSGELFF. Written as DNA, the CDR3 is TGCGCCAGCAGCTTGTCCTCCGGGGAGCTGTTTTTT. The genes are TRBV5-1 and TRBJ2-2; unclear D gene. V dropped 1 base and J dropped 6 bases, with 4 bases sitting between them. The germline gives CDR1 SGHRS, CDR2 YFSETQ. The CDR3 is made up of 12 amino acids.

The chain uses TRBV7-9 and TRBJ1-1, with D possibly matching TRBD1 (6 bases). Germline V gene data show CDR1 as SEHNR and CDR2 as FQNEAQ (reference sequence). Trimming took off 3 bases at V and 11 bases at J, with 16 bases between the two ends. The CDR3 loop spans 13 amino acids. Here the CDR3 reads CASSLGGRGDAFF. The CDR3 DNA sequence: TGTGCCAGCAGCTTGGGAGGAAGGGGGGACGCTTTCTTT.

The chain joins TRBV18 to TRBJ1-3; D is unresolved. The germline CDR1 and CDR2 sequences are KGHSH and LQKENI. The CDR3 covers 12 residues. V lost 2 bases and J 4 bases, leaving 3 bases between the germline ends. CDR3 sequence (DNA): TGTGCCAGCTCACCAGAGGGAAACACCATATATTTT. Translation: CASSPEGNTIYF.

This chain joins TRBV5-1 and TRBJ1-2; D is ambiguous. V lost 0 bases and J lost 8, with 14 bases in between. The germline V gene has CDR1 SGHRS and CDR2 YFSETQ. This CDR3 has 14 amino acids. The CDR3 spells CASSLDSKGGGYTF. The CDR3 bases are TGCGCCAGCAGCTTGGACAGTAAGGGTGGCGGCTACACCTTC.

This rearrangement joins TRBV5-1 to TRBJ1-1; 8 nucleotides line up with TRBD1. CDR3 length: 14 residues. Germline V lookup: CDR1 SGHRS, CDR2 YFSETQ. V dropped 6 bases and J dropped 0; count of bases not matched to a gene: 4. The CDR3 coding sequence is TGCGCCAGCAAGGACAGGGCGATGAACACTGAAGCTTTCTTT. Encoded protein: CASKDRAMNTEAFF. Filled out from reference TRBV5-1 and TRBJ1-1, the complete variable domain reads KAGVTQTPRYLIKTRGQQVTLSCSPISGHRSVSWYQQTPGQGLQFLFEYFSETQRNKGNFPGRFSGRQFSNSRSEMNVSTLELGDSALYLCASKDRAMNTEAFFGQGTRLTVV.

V and J are TRBV5-4 and TRBJ2-3; 10 positions agree with TRBD1. V was clipped by 0 bases and J by 4 bases; unmatched bases: 11. The CDR3 runs to 18 residues. Germline V gene data show CDR1 as SGHNT and CDR2 as YYREEE (reference sequence). CDR3 sequence: CASSLVLIGTGASDTQYF. CDR3 DNA: TGTGCCAGCAGCTTGGTTTTAATCGGGACAGGGGCGTCAGATACGCAGTATTTT.

V is TRBV27 and J is TRBJ2-1; unclear D gene. Trimming shortened V by 2 bases and J by 8 bases, and 16 bases separated the two germline ends. Germline-derived CDR1 and CDR2 are MNHEY and SMNVEV (reference sequence). The CDR3 contains 15 residues. The CDR3 loop is CASSLESALSDEQFF. As DNA, the CDR3 is TGTGCCAGCAGTTTAGAGTCGGCCCTCTCGGATGAGCAGTTCTTC.

The genes are TRBV6-5 and TRBJ2-7, with D possibly being TRBD2 (6 bases). The CDR3 spans 12 residues. Trimming removed 6 bases at V and 6 bases at J, with 12 bases between. Germline lookup yields CDR1 MNHEY and CDR2 SVGAGI. The CDR3 region has the DNA TGTGCCAGCAGACATGCGGGGTCCGAGCAGTACTTC. It codes for CASRHAGSEQYF.

The V and J genes are TRBV27 and TRBJ1-2; D not certain. The CDR3 is 13 amino acids. CDR1 is MNHEY, CDR2 SMNVEV, per germline (reference sequence). V lost 4 bases and J lost 10, with 16 bases in between. The CDR3, as DNA: TGTGCCAGCAGTTCTCGGTTAACGGGAGACTACACCTTC. Its protein product is CASSSRLTGDYTF.

For the CDR3, the DNA is TGTGCCAGCAGCGCAGGGGTAGACACTGAAGCTTTCTTT. This codes for CASSAGVDTEAFF. The chain combines TRBV7-3 with TRBJ1-1; tentative D call: TRBD1 (6 bases). The CDR3 length is 13 residues. CDR1 and CDR2 from the germline V gene are SGHTA and FQGTGA. V was cut by 5 bases and J by 3 bases, with 10 bases left in between.

The genes are TRBV5-4 and TRBJ2-1, with TRBD2 identical over 9 bases. With V trimmed by 0 bases and J by 7 bases, 5 bases remained unmatched. This CDR3 comprises 15 residues. Germline V gives CDR1 SGHNT, CDR2 YYREEE (reference sequence). The CDR3 protein is CASSLGVAGENEQFF. The DNA of the CDR3 is TGTGCCAGCAGCTTGGGGGTAGCGGGGGAGAATGAGCAGTTCTTC.

V is TRBV11-2 and J is TRBJ2-2, with 9 nucleotides matching TRBD2. This CDR3 is built from 17 residues. J was trimmed by 6 bases and V by 7 bases; bases with no gene match: 15. CDR1 is SGHAT and CDR2 is FQNNGV in the germline V gene. The CDR3 DNA reads TGTGCCAGCAACCAGAGCGAGCGGGGGGCCTTTGCCGGGGAGCTGTTTTTT. Translation gives CASNQSERGAFAGELFF.